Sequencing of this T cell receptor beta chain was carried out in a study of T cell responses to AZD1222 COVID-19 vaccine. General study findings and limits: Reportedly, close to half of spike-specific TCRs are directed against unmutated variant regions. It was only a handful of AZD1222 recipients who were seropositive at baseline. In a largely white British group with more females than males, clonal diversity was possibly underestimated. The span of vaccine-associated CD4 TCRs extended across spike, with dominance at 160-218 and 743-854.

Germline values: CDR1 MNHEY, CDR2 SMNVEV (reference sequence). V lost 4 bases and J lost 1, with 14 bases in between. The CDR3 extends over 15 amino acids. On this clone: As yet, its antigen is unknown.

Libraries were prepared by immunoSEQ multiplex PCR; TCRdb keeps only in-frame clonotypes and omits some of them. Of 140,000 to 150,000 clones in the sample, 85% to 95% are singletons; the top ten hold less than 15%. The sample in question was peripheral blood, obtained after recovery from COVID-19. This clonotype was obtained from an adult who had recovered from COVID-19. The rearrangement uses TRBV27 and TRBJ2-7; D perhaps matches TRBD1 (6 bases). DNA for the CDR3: TGTGCCAGCAGTTCAGGACAGAAGCTATCCTACGAGCAGTACTTC. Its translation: CASSSGQKLSYEQYF.